These 21 T cell receptor beta chains originate from one sample sequenced in a study of T-cell reconstitution after alpha-beta-depleted transplantation in children. This sample's TCRbeta library carried unique molecular identifier barcodes. One entry per CDR3 protein results from TCRdb running MiXCR on the PCR reads. Seen here are around 370,000 distinct CDR3 sequences, about a tenth observed once, and the top ten hold less than 2.5%. Sample: PBMCs from the stem cell graft donor, taken from the stem cell graft. The source of these receptors is a human donor who donated a stem cell graft to a child with acute lymphoblastic leukemia.

The chain carries TRBV7-6 and TRBJ2-3; tentative D call: TRBD2 (6 bases). The CDR3 length is 18 residues. The germline V and J ends were trimmed by 1 base and 9 bases, with 26 bases remaining between them. Germline loops: CDR1 SGHVS, CDR2 FNYEAQ. CDR3 nucleotide sequence: TGTGCCAGCAGCTTAGACTATCTGGGCGGGACTCCGGGTTCGACGCAGTATTTT. Amino acid sequence: CASSLDYLGGTPGSTQYF.

This clonotype was seen a few times. This rearrangement joins TRBV11-2 to TRBJ2-1; 15 bases fit TRBD2. Germline CDR1 reads SGHAT; CDR2 reads FQNNGV. The CDR3 is made up of 18 amino acids. The V segment lost 5 bases and the J segment 0 bases; nucleotides outside the gene matches: 5. CDR3 DNA sequence: TGTGCCAGCAGCCCCGGACTAGCGGGAGGGAGCTCCTACAATGAGCAGTTCTTC. Protein product: CASSPGLAGGSSYNEQFF.

This clonotype was seen more than once but under ten times. The V call is TRBV7-2, the J call TRBJ1-4; the match to TRBD1 covers 7 bases. The CDR3 is 13 residues long. From germline, CDR1 is SGHTA and CDR2 FQGNSA. J gave up 6 bases and V 5 bases, and 3 bases lay outside the gene matches. The CDR3 coding sequence is TGTGCCAGCAGCCCAGACAGGGATGAAAAACTGTTTTTT. It specifies CASSPDRDEKLFF.

This chain joins TRBV7-9 and TRBJ1-5, with a tentative D call TRBD1 (5 bases). The CDR3 has 15 amino acids. The V and J ends lost 1 base and 4 bases respectively, with 11 bases between them. Looked up from germline, CDR1 is SEHNR and CDR2 is FQNEAQ (reference sequence). CDR3: CASSLVGGENQPQHF. Written as DNA, the CDR3 is TGTGCCAGCAGCTTAGTCGGGGGGGAGAATCAGCCCCAGCATTTT.

The chain combines TRBV12-3 or TRBV12-4 with TRBJ2-7; D perhaps matches TRBD2 (6 bases). V was cut by 7 bases and J by 9 bases, with 13 bases left in between. The CDR3 has 11 amino acids. The CDR3 sequence is CASTRGIGQYF. The DNA of the CDR3 is TGTGCCAGCACCCGCGGGATAGGGCAGTACTTC.

V gene TRBV9 combines with J gene TRBJ1-4; D remains ambiguous. CDR3 length equals 13 residues. V dropped 3 bases and J dropped 8 bases, with 11 bases sitting between them. From germline, CDR1 is SGDLS and CDR2 YYNGEE. CDR3: CASSAYVGEKLFF. The CDR3 nucleotides read TGTGCCAGCAGCGCCTACGTTGGAGAAAAACTGTTTTTT.

The sample holds a few counts of this clonotype. V is TRBV6-4 and J is TRBJ2-1, with 11 nucleotides matching TRBD1. Unmatched junction bases numbered 2, after V lost 4 bases and J lost 6 bases. CDR1 MRHNA and CDR2 SNTAGT come from the germline V gene. This CDR3 region has 14 residues. CDR3 in amino acids: CASSGGQGGNEQFF. CDR3 nucleotides: TGTGCCAGCAGTGGGGGACAGGGGGGCAATGAGCAGTTCTTC.

In this sample, this clonotype turned up many times. This CDR3 reads CASSQDAEVRGYTF. The DNA of the CDR3 is TGTGCCAGCAGCCAAGATGCGGAGGTCCGGGGCTACACCTTC. This chain connects TRBV4-2 to TRBJ1-2, with D hard to call. Germline V gene sequence: CDR1 LGHNA, CDR2 YNFKEQ. V dropped 0 bases and J dropped 8 bases, with 13 bases sitting between them. This CDR3 spans 14 amino acids.

This clonotype was seen at least ten times. The gene calls are TRBV3-1 and TRBJ2-5, with 8 bases fitting TRBD2. V gave up 5 bases and J gave up 1 base; unmatched junction bases: 6. CDR1 and CDR2 (germline): LGHDT, YNNKEL (reference sequence). The CDR3 contains 15 residues. CDR3 sequence reads: CASSFSGTRQETQYF. As DNA, the CDR3 is TGTGCCAGCAGCTTTAGCGGGACGCGCCAAGAGACCCAGTACTTC.

In nucleotides, the CDR3 is TGTGCCAGCAGGCCTCGACAGGGATCTCTCTACGAGCAGTACTTC. Translated, it gives CASRPRQGSLYEQYF. V usage is TRBV12-3 or TRBV12-4 and J usage is TRBJ2-7; TRBD1 matches at 7 bases. The CDR3 spans 15 residues. The V gene end was trimmed by 6 bases and the J gene end by 3 bases; junction bases not matched to a gene: 11.

This clonotype was seen a handful of times. The gene calls are TRBV28 and TRBJ2-7; 7 bases agree with TRBD2. CDR1 MDHEN and CDR2 SYDVKM come from the germline V gene. The CDR3 runs 13 residues. Trimming cost V 1 base and J 6 bases; bases outside gene matches: 3. CDR3 sequence (DNA): TGTGCCAGCAGTTTATTTTCGGGGGGCGAGCAGTACTTC. This encodes CASSLFSGGEQYF.

This clonotype turned up a few times. The chain carries TRBV4-1 and TRBJ2-1, with 11 bases fitting TRBD2. This CDR3 has 17 residues. The J segment lost 7 bases and the V segment lost 2 bases, leaving 10 bases of the junction unmatched. Per germline, CDR1 MGHRA and CDR2 YSYEKL. CDR3 sequence reads: CASSQTSGRVVENEQFF. The CDR3 nucleotides read TGCGCCAGCAGCCAAACTAGCGGGAGAGTAGTAGAAAATGAGCAGTTCTTC.

This clonotype was seen only a few times. This sequence joins TRBV7-9 and TRBJ2-7; a possible D gene is TRBD2 (5 bases). CDR1 is SEHNR, CDR2 FQNEAQ, per germline (reference sequence). The CDR3 extends over 13 amino acids. Trimming shortened V by 5 bases and J by 6 bases, and 14 bases separated the two germline ends. The CDR3 spells CASSIREGAEQYF. The CDR3 DNA reads as TGTGCCAGCAGCATTCGAGAGGGAGCCGAGCAGTACTTC.

This clonotype came up a few times. The chain has TRBV20-1 and TRBJ2-5, with 7 bases aligning to TRBD2. J gave up 3 bases and V 0 bases, and 16 bases lay outside the gene matches. This CDR3 has 18 amino acids. Germline V gene lookup returns CDR1 DFQATT and CDR2 SNEGSKA (reference sequence). Here the CDR3 reads CSARDPVLADREEETQYF. CDR3 DNA: TGCAGTGCTAGAGATCCCGTGCTAGCGGATCGTGAGGAAGAGACCCAGTACTTC.

This clonotype showed up many times. The CDR3 region has the DNA TGTGCCAGCAGTTACGCTCCGGGACATAGTTCCTACGAGCAGTACTTC. Translation gives CASSYAPGHSSYEQYF. The genes are TRBV7-9 and TRBJ2-7; D possibly corresponds to TRBD1 (6 bases). This CDR3 comprises 16 residues. Germline V gene data show CDR1 as SEHNR and CDR2 as FQNEAQ (reference sequence). Trimming cost V 6 bases and J 1 base, with 19 bases left between them.

This clonotype was found a few times. This chain links TRBV7-8 with TRBJ2-6; D unresolved. Trimming took 6 bases from V and 0 from J, leaving 12 bases between them. The CDR3 has 16 residues. Germline V gives CDR1 SGHVS, CDR2 FQNEAQ. CDR3 amino acids: CASRDMDGSGANVLTF. CDR3 in DNA: TGTGCCAGCAGAGACATGGACGGCTCTGGGGCCAACGTCCTGACTTTC.

This clonotype was recorded a few times. The chain carries TRBV12-3 or TRBV12-4 and TRBJ2-3; the D is unclear. The ends were cut back, 6 bases at V and 2 bases at J, with 6 bases in the middle. This CDR3 has 12 amino acids. This CDR3 reads CASSDNTDTQYF. CDR3 bases: TGTGCCAGCAGCGACAACACAGATACGCAGTATTTT.

The chain is built from TRBV7-9 and TRBJ2-2; D is ambiguous. Germline CDR1 reads SEHNR; CDR2 reads FQNEAQ (reference sequence). The CDR3 covers 13 residues. Between the trimmed V and J ends, which lost 6 bases and 0 bases, there was a span of 5 bases. In nucleotides, the CDR3 is TGTGCCAGCAGGGTGACGAACACCGGGGAGCTGTTTTTT. Protein product: CASRVTNTGELFF.

V and J are TRBV20-1 and TRBJ2-3; D not certain. V was trimmed by 0 bases and J by 5 bases, leaving 6 bases between them. This CDR3 has 12 residues. Germline CDR1 and CDR2: DFQATT and SNEGSKA (reference sequence). The CDR3 bases are TGCAGTGCTAGAGAAACCGGAGATACGCAGTATTTT. Protein sequence: CSARETGDTQYF.

This clonotype was observed at least ten times. The chain is built from TRBV28 and TRBJ2-3, with 7 bases aligning to TRBD2. Germline loops: CDR1 MDHEN, CDR2 SYDVKM. J gave up 5 bases and V 6 bases, and 8 bases lay outside the gene matches. CDR3 length: 14 residues. The CDR3 nucleotides are TGTGCCAGCAGCCGCGCGGGGGATGGAGATACGCAGTATTTT. Its protein product is CASSRAGDGDTQYF.

CDR3 sequence reads: CASSLRGGVGSQPQHF. Here the CDR3 DNA reads TGTGCCAGCAGCTTACGCGGGGGCGTTGGAAGTCAGCCCCAGCATTTT. This rearrangement joins TRBV7-2 to TRBJ1-5, with D tentatively TRBD1 (6 bases). This CDR3 is built from 16 residues. With 2 bases removed from V and 6 bases from J, the gap between germline ends came to 17 bases. CDR1 and CDR2 (germline): SGHTA, FQGNSA.